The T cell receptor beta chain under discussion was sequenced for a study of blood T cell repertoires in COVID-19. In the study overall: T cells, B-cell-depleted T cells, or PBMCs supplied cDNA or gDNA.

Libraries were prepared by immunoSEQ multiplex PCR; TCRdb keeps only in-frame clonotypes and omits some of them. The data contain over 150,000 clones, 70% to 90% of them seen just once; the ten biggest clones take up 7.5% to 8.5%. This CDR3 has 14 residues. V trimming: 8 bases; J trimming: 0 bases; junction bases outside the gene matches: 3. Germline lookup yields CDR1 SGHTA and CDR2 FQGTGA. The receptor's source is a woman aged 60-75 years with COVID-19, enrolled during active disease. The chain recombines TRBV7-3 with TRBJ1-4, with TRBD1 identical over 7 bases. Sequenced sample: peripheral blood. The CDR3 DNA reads TGTGCCAGCTATGGACAGGCAACTAATGAAAAACTGTTTTTT. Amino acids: CASYGQATNEKLFF.